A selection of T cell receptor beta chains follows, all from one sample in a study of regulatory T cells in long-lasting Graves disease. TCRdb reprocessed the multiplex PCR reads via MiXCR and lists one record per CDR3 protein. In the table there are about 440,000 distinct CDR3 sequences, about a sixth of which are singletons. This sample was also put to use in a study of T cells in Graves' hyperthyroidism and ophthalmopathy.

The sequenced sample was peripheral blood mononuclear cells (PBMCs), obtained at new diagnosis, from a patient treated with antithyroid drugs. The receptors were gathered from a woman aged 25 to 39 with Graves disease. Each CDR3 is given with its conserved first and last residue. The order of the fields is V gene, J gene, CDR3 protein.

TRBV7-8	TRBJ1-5	CASSFDGNQPQHF
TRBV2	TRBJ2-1	CASTRGQAANNEQFF
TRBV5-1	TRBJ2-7	CASSLEPIVYKPYEQYF
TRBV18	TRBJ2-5	CASSPDRVATQYF
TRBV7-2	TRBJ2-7	CASSLTIGAYEQYF
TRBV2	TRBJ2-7	CASSDARSLYEQYF
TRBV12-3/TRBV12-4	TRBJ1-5	CASSLWGGGGQPQHF
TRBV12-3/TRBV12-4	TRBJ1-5	CASSFLEGQGIEQPQHF
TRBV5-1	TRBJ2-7	CASSLGASYYEQYF
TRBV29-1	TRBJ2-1	CSVEETSYNEQFF
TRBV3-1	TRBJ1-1	CASSREGPNTEAFF
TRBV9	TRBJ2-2	CASSEGPVAGELFF
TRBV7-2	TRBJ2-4	CASSSKAGLVRGQNIQYF